Presented here are 15 T cell receptor beta chains from one specimen sequenced in a study of OX40 agonist ivuxolimab in advanced cancers. Receptors were amplified or captured by the immunoSEQ multiplex PCR assay. This is the immuneACCESS table as TCRdb keeps it, with only in-frame sequences that have V and J called. A part of the clones is gone; compared with another copy, unresolved V genes explain less than half, and the rest is unexplained. For this sample the table gives tens of thousands of clones, of which approximately 95% were detected only once. In total, the top ten clones hold roughly 22% of the sample. Sequencing was performed on CD4+ or CD8+ T cells sorted from blood, taken in a trial of the OX40 agonist ivuxolimab. These receptors were collected from an adult with an advanced solid tumor such as melanoma, head and neck, liver or kidney cancer.

The chain employs TRBV6-5 and TRBJ2-1, with 7 nucleotides matching TRBD2. The ends lost 6 bases at V and 0 bases at J; junction bases unmatched: 5. This CDR3 is 15 amino acids long. Germline assignment: CDR1 MNHEY and CDR2 SVGAGI. In DNA form, the CDR3 reads TGTGCCAGCAGCCGCGGGAGAACCTCCTACAATGAGCAGTTCTTC. Translating it yields CASSRGRTSYNEQFF.

With respect to this clone: Sequence at one end of the junction differs from germline and may be a read error. This chain links TRBV6-5 with TRBJ1-5; no definite D call. This CDR3 comprises 15 residues. CDR1 MNHEY and CDR2 SVGAGI come from the germline V gene. The chain's CDR3 is CVSSYSAGRNQPQHF. CDR3 coding DNA: TGTGTCAGCAGTTACTCGGCCGGACGAAATCAGCCCCAGCATTTT.

The CDR3 is CASSLADVAQYF. CDR3 nucleotide sequence: TGTGCCAGCAGCTTAGCGGACGTGGCCCAGTACTTC. The gene calls are TRBV7-6 and TRBJ2-5; D remains ambiguous. Germline CDR1 and CDR2: SGHVS and FNYEAQ. The CDR3 contains 12 residues. Trimming stripped 0 bases from V and 9 bases from J, with 8 bases between.

The rearrangement uses TRBV29-1 and TRBJ2-5; 15 nucleotides agree with TRBD2. The CDR3 extends over 13 amino acids. V lost 6 bases, J lost 10 bases, and 6 bases stayed unmatched. Germline lookup yields CDR1 SQVTM and CDR2 ANQGSEA. The CDR3, as DNA: TGCAGCGTGGCAGGGACTAGCGGGGGGAACCAGTACTTC. Its translation: CSVAGTSGGNQYF.

The chain links TRBV9 to TRBJ2-6, with D unclear. The germline CDR1 and CDR2 sequences are SGDLS and YYNGEE. Trimming removed 0 bases at V and 1 base at J, with 14 bases between. The CDR3 contains 18 residues. This CDR3 reads CASSVVGLPISGANVLTF. As DNA, the CDR3 is TGTGCCAGCAGCGTAGTAGGGTTGCCCATATCTGGGGCCAACGTCCTGACTTTC.

V gene TRBV19 combines with J gene TRBJ2-7, with TRBD1 as a possible D gene (6 bases). The CDR3 runs to 15 residues. V gave up 1 base and J gave up 2 bases, with 12 bases separating them. The germline V gene encodes CDR1 LNHDA and CDR2 SQIVND (reference sequence). The CDR3 bases are TGTGCCAGTAGTATAGGGGGGCACACCACCTACGAGCAGTACTTC. This encodes CASSIGGHTTYEQYF.

The genes are TRBV7-8 and TRBJ1-5, with D unclear. CDR1 and CDR2 from the germline V gene are SGHVS and FQNEAQ. This CDR3 spans 15 amino acids. Trimming took off 1 base at V and 0 bases at J, with 7 bases between the two ends. The CDR3 DNA sequence: TGTGCCAGCAGCTTAGGAGTTTATAGCAATCAGCCCCAGCATTTT. Translating gives CASSLGVYSNQPQHF. Looking up the rest from reference TRBV7-8 and TRBJ1-5 gives the full variable domain: GAGVSQSPRYKVAKRGQDVALRCDPISGHVSLFWYQQALGQGPEFLTYFQNEAQLDKSGLPSDRFFAERPEGSVSTLKIQRTQQEDSAVYLCASSLGVYSNQPQHFGDGTRLSIL.

The V call is TRBV6-6, the J call TRBJ1-4; D not resolved. Germline V gives CDR1 MNHNY, CDR2 SVGAGI (reference sequence). Trimming removed 5 bases from V and 5 bases from J, with 9 bases in between. CDR3 length: 13 residues. CDR3 sequence: CASSPDGNEKLFF. DNA for the CDR3: TGTGCCAGCAGTCCCGACGGAAATGAAAAACTGTTTTTT.

The rearrangement uses TRBV7-2 and TRBJ2-3; no reliable D call. The CDR3 covers 11 residues. With 4 bases removed from V and 6 bases from J, the gap between germline ends came to 5 bases. Germline V gene lookup returns CDR1 SGHTA and CDR2 FQGNSA. CDR3 in amino acids: CASSWVDTQYF. CDR3 DNA sequence: TGTGCCAGCAGCTGGGTGGATACGCAGTATTTT.

The chain recombines TRBV5-4 with TRBJ2-5, with D perhaps TRBD1 or TRBD2 (5 bases each). CDR1 and CDR2 from the germline V gene are SGHNT and YYREEE (reference sequence). V was clipped by 7 bases and J by 2 bases, with 21 bases between them. CDR3 length: 16 amino acids. The CDR3 reads CASPGVSSWGQETQYF. The CDR3 DNA is TGTGCCAGCCCGGGTGTATCTAGCTGGGGGCAAGAGACCCAGTACTTC.

This rearrangement joins TRBV19 to TRBJ1-5, with unresolved D. Germline V gene sequence: CDR1 LNHDA, CDR2 SQIVND (reference sequence). CDR3 size: 15 residues. Trimming took off 2 bases at V and 0 bases at J, with 8 bases between the two ends. The CDR3 DNA is TGTGCCAGTAGTATAAGGGTAGGTAGCAATCAGCCCCAGCATTTT. Protein sequence: CASSIRVGSNQPQHF.

This chain uses TRBV27 with TRBJ2-1; D is possibly TRBD2 (5 bases). Trimming removed 2 bases at V and 3 bases at J, with 14 bases between. Germline values: CDR1 MNHEY, CDR2 SMNVEV (reference sequence). This CDR3 has 16 residues. Here the CDR3 DNA reads TGTGCCAGCAGTTTAATCGCGGGTCCTTACTACAATGAGCAGTTCTTC. It codes for CASSLIAGPYYNEQFF.

V gene TRBV7-9 combines with J gene TRBJ1-1, with 9 positions matching TRBD1. The CDR3 length is 16 residues. The ends lost 0 bases at V and 3 bases at J; junction bases unmatched: 5. Germline V gives CDR1 SEHNR, CDR2 FQNEAQ (reference sequence). The CDR3 loop reads CASSLAAWTGDTEAFF. The CDR3 region has the DNA TGTGCCAGCAGCTTAGCCGCCTGGACAGGGGACACTGAAGCTTTCTTT.

The chain is built from TRBV6-5 and TRBJ2-7, with D perhaps matching TRBD1 or TRBD2 (6 bases each). This CDR3 has 14 residues. Germline lookup yields CDR1 MNHEY and CDR2 SVGAGI. Trimming took 2 bases from V and 2 from J, leaving 10 bases between them. This chain's CDR3 is CASSYEGGTYEQYF. The CDR3 DNA is TGTGCCAGCAGTTACGAGGGGGGAACCTACGAGCAGTACTTC.

This chain links TRBV7-9 with TRBJ1-1, with D unresolved. The CDR3 covers 15 residues. From germline, CDR1 is SEHNR and CDR2 FQNEAQ (reference sequence). Deletions cut 2 bases from V and 4 bases from J, with 14 bases between. The CDR3 protein is CASSLLSPFGTEAFF. The CDR3 DNA is TGTGCCAGCAGCTTATTATCCCCTTTTGGCACTGAAGCTTTCTTT.